The 29 T cell receptor beta chains presented below share a single source sample, sequenced in a study of human T cells and chemical hapten exposure. Described time point: patch test 3, about 24 weeks after DPC sensitization. Treatment of the sample: therapeutic diphenylcyclopropenone sensitization with weekly scalp DPC. TCRdb independently ran MiXCR on the RACE reads; one entry per CDR3 protein. Among 50,000 to 70,000 distinct CDR3 sequences listed, around 11% were seen once. Source: whole blood, taken in connection with sensitization to the hapten diphenylcyclopropenone (DPC). These receptors were taken from a man under 40 with alopecia areata. Some clones in this sample may be carry-over from other donors' samples.

The chain employs TRBV5-5 and TRBJ2-3; possibly TRBD1 for D (6 bases). Trimming cost V 0 bases and J 4 bases, with 12 bases left between them. There are 15 residues in the CDR3. Germline loops: CDR1 SGHKS, CDR2 YYEKEE (reference sequence). The CDR3 nucleotides read TGTGCCAGCAGCTTGGAATCTCAGGGGTCAGATACGCAGTATTTT. Encoded protein: CASSLESQGSDTQYF.

At least ten counts were recorded for this clonotype. The rearrangement links TRBV7-6 to TRBJ2-5, with 9 bases aligning to TRBD1. CDR1 and CDR2 (germline): SGHVS, FNYEAQ. V gave up 1 base and J gave up 5 bases; unmatched junction bases: 8. This CDR3 contains 16 residues. CDR3 sequence: CASSLGHRGRGETQYF. CDR3 sequence (DNA): TGTGCCAGCAGCTTAGGCCACAGGGGGCGCGGCGAGACCCAGTACTTC.

This clonotype was detected ten times or more. V usage is TRBV28 and J usage is TRBJ2-7; 12 nucleotides line up with TRBD1. V shed 5 bases and J 3 bases; nucleotides not matched to a gene: 14. Germline CDR1 reads MDHEN; CDR2 reads SYDVKM. This CDR3 has 18 residues. The CDR3 bases are TGTGCCAGCAGTGCGGGACAGGGGGCCTACTCTAGCAACTACGAGCAGTACTTC. Translation gives CASSAGQGAYSSNYEQYF. Full variable domain (remainder filled in from reference TRBV28 and TRBJ2-7): DVKVTQSSRYLVKRTGEKVFLECVQDMDHENMFWYRQDPGLGLRLIYFSYDVKMKEKGDIPEGYSVSREKKERFSLILESASTNQTSMYLCASSAGQGAYSSNYEQYFGPGTRLTVT.

This clonotype was observed a handful of times. The rearrangement uses TRBV29-1 and TRBJ2-5; tentatively, D is TRBD1 (6 bases). Deletions cut 3 bases from V and 1 base from J, with 12 bases between. This CDR3 is 14 amino acids long. Per germline, CDR1 SQVTM and CDR2 ANQGSEA. This CDR3 reads CSVDGTYSQETQYF. The DNA for the CDR3 is TGCAGCGTTGATGGGACATACAGCCAAGAGACCCAGTACTTC.

This clonotype occurred a few times. The chain joins TRBV2 to TRBJ2-6; D call uncertain. With 4 bases removed from V and 0 bases from J, the gap between germline ends came to 4 bases. The CDR3 extends over 14 amino acids. From germline, CDR1 is SNHLY and CDR2 FYNNEI. In DNA, the CDR3 is TGTGCCAGCAGTGGAAGCTCTGGGGCCAACGTCCTGACTTTC. It encodes CASSGSSGANVLTF.

This clonotype was found once. This may come from a read error, since a much larger clone is one base off. The chain uses TRBV9 and TRBJ2-3; D is uncertain. Germline values: CDR1 SGDLS, CDR2 YYNGEE. This CDR3 has 15 residues. The CDR3 loop is CACSVGQASTDTQYF. CDR3 DNA sequence: TGTGCCTGCAGCGTAGGGCAGGCGAGCACAGATACGCAGTATTTT.

This clonotype was seen a few times. The DNA of the CDR3 is TGTGCCACCAGCAGAGATCTCGTCCGGCCCCAACTTCCTAACTATGGCTACACCTTC. Translating gives CATSRDLVRPQLPNYGYTF. The gene calls are TRBV15 and TRBJ1-2; no clear D gene. The CDR3 contains 19 residues. V was clipped by 0 bases and J by 0 bases, with 20 bases between them. The germline CDR1 and CDR2 sequences are LNHNV and YYDKDF (reference sequence).

This clonotype was counted ten times or more. The rearrangement joins TRBV12-3 or TRBV12-4 to TRBJ2-7; 11 bases align to TRBD1. The trim removed 6 bases at V and 0 bases at J, leaving 10 bases unmatched. This CDR3 is 17 amino acids long. CDR3 DNA: TGTGCCAGCAGCCTCGGACAGGGGGCGAGATCCTCCTACGAGCAGTACTTC. Amino acid sequence: CASSLGQGARSSYEQYF.

Points on this clonotype: One end of the junction fails to match germline, which may point to a read error. This rearrangement joins TRBV7-7 to TRBJ2-3, with 13 bases aligning to TRBD2. There are 15 residues in the CDR3. Germline assignment: CDR1 SSHAT and CDR2 FNYEAQ (reference sequence). In DNA form, the CDR3 reads TGTGCTAGCAGCTTGGGACTAGCGGGGCGTGATACGCAGTATTTT. It codes for CASSLGLAGRDTQYF. Variable domain in full (rest from reference TRBV7-7 and TRBJ2-3): GAGVSQSPRYKVTKRGQDVTLRCDPISSHATLYWYQQALGQGPEFLTYFNYEAQPDKSGLPSDRFSAERPEGSISTLTIQRTEQRDSAMYRCASSLGLAGRDTQYFGPGTRLTVL.

The chain uses TRBV3-1 and TRBJ1-3; D not certain. The V and J ends lost 2 bases and 6 bases respectively, with 5 bases between them. The CDR3 loop spans 12 amino acids. Per the germline V gene, CDR1 is LGHDT and CDR2 is YNNKEL (reference sequence). CDR3: CASSQRENTIYF. The CDR3 nucleotides read TGTGCCAGCAGCCAACGAGAAAACACCATATATTTT.

This clonotype was detected ten times or more. V gene TRBV15 combines with J gene TRBJ2-1; 7 bases align to TRBD1. This CDR3 region has 15 residues. V trimming: 7 bases; J trimming: 0 bases; junction bases outside the gene matches: 6. Germline CDR1 and CDR2: LNHNV and YYDKDF (reference sequence). The DNA for the CDR3 is TGTGCCACCACCCTGGACAGGAGCTCCTACAATGAGCAGTTCTTC. Its translation is CATTLDRSSYNEQFF.

This clonotype has more than one count but fewer than ten. The rearrangement uses TRBV5-1 and TRBJ2-5; no clear D. The CDR3 is 14 amino acids. CDR1 SGHRS and CDR2 YFSETQ come from the germline V gene. Between the trimmed V and J ends, which lost 0 bases and 1 base, there was a span of 7 bases. For the CDR3, the DNA is TGCGCCAGCAGCTTGGGGGCACGCCAAGAGACCCAGTACTTC. Protein product: CASSLGARQETQYF.

V is TRBV28 and J is TRBJ2-3; tentatively, D is TRBD2 (6 bases). This CDR3 comprises 17 residues. The V and J ends lost 3 bases and 2 bases respectively, with 18 bases between them. Germline V CDR1 and CDR2: MDHEN, SYDVKM. The CDR3 here is CASSLDLGGTITDTQYF. The DNA for the CDR3 is TGTGCCAGCAGTTTGGACCTCGGGGGTACTATCACAGATACGCAGTATTTT.

The chain is built from TRBV2 and TRBJ2-7; no firm D call. Trimming left V 4 bases short and J 2 bases short, with 9 bases between. The CDR3 has 13 amino acids. CDR1 is SNHLY, CDR2 FYNNEI, per germline. The CDR3 nucleotides read TGTGCCAGCAGTGTCCTAAGAACCTACGAGCAGTACTTC. As protein: CASSVLRTYEQYF.

The chain recombines TRBV20-1 with TRBJ1-5; D not certain. The CDR3 totals 16 residues. Germline CDR1 and CDR2: DFQATT and SNEGSKA (reference sequence). Trimming left V 4 bases short and J 0 bases short, with 16 bases between. CDR3 sequence: CSATPQYAVSNQPQHF. The CDR3 nucleotides read TGCAGTGCTACGCCACAATATGCGGTTAGCAATCAGCCCCAGCATTTT.

In this sample, this clonotype turned up a few times. The chain combines TRBV6-5 with TRBJ2-3; 8 bases are shared with TRBD2. Germline V CDR1 and CDR2: MNHEY, SVGAGI. CDR3 size: 17 residues. V shed 5 bases, J shed 3 bases, and the junction held 13 bases outside the gene matches. CDR3 sequence: CASSPFFSGGGTDTQYF. CDR3 in DNA: TGTGCCAGCAGTCCCTTCTTCAGCGGGGGCGGGACAGATACGCAGTATTTT.

This clonotype was seen repeatedly, ten times or more. The chain couples TRBV5-1 to TRBJ2-7; the D gene is possibly TRBD1 (6 bases). Germline CDR1 SGHRS, CDR2 YFSETQ. The CDR3 has 14 amino acids. V lost 4 bases and J 2 bases, leaving 13 bases between the germline ends. CDR3: CASSPDRYTYEQYF. CDR3 nucleotide sequence: TGCGCCAGCAGCCCCGACAGGTATACCTACGAGCAGTACTTC. Full variable domain (remainder filled in from reference TRBV5-1 and TRBJ2-7): KAGVTQTPRYLIKTRGQQVTLSCSPISGHRSVSWYQQTPGQGLQFLFEYFSETQRNKGNFPGRFSGRQFSNSRSEMNVSTLELGDSALYLCASSPDRYTYEQYFGPGTRLTVT.

This clonotype was seen a handful of times. The chain carries TRBV11-2 and TRBJ2-5; unclear D gene. Germline V lookup: CDR1 SGHAT, CDR2 FQNNGV. Trimming left V 1 base short and J 10 bases short, with 10 bases between. The CDR3 consists of 12 residues. The CDR3 spells CASSLAQADQYF. The CDR3 DNA reads TGTGCCAGCAGCTTAGCTCAGGCAGACCAGTACTTC. The entire variable domain, with the rest obtained from reference TRBV11-2 and TRBJ2-5, is as follows: EAGVAQSPRYKIIEKRQSVAFWCNPISGHATLYWYQQILGQGPKLLIQFQNNGVVDDSQLPKDRFSAERLKGVDSTLKIQPAKLEDSAVYLCASSLAQADQYFGPGTRLLVL.

This chain connects TRBV25-1 to TRBJ1-3; D is uncertain. Deletions cut 3 bases from V and 0 bases from J, with 12 bases between. This CDR3 is built from 16 residues. Looked up from germline, CDR1 is MGHDK and CDR2 is SYGVNS. The CDR3 DNA reads as TGTGCCAGCAGTGATCGAACTGCCCGCTCTGGAAACACCATATATTTT. It translates to CASSDRTARSGNTIYF.

A remark on this clonotype: A read error may produce the germline difference seen at one junction end. This sequence joins TRBV9 and TRBJ1-3, with D perhaps TRBD1 (5 bases). The CDR3 contains 16 residues. Germline loops: CDR1 SGDLS, CDR2 YYNGEE. This CDR3 is CTSTRAGSISGNTIYF. The CDR3 bases are TGTACCAGCACCAGGGCTGGTTCTATCTCTGGAAACACCATATATTTT.

This clonotype has just a few counts. The chain uses TRBV20-1 and TRBJ2-3; D might be TRBD1 (6 bases). The CDR3 has 14 amino acids. V lost 2 bases and J lost 2, with 11 bases in between. Germline assignment: CDR1 DFQATT and CDR2 SNEGSKA (reference sequence). The CDR3 loop is CSARPTGTTDTQYF. CDR3 DNA: TGCAGTGCTAGACCGACAGGTACCACAGATACGCAGTATTTT.

This clonotype was found many times. The rearrangement links TRBV2 to TRBJ1-5; possible D gene TRBD1, 6 bases. The length of the CDR3 is 16 residues. Germline values: CDR1 SNHLY, CDR2 FYNNEI. Trimming stripped 3 bases from V and 1 base from J, with 13 bases between. The CDR3 DNA follows: TGTGCCAGCAGTGATCCCACAGGGACGAGCAATCAGCCCCAGCATTTT. This gives the protein CASSDPTGTSNQPQHF. The full variable domain, in which reference TRBV2 and TRBJ1-5 provide the parts outside the CDR3, is EPEVTQTPSHQVTQMGQEVILRCVPISNHLYFYWYRQILGQKVEFLVSFYNNEISEKSEIFDDQFSVERPDGSNFTLKIRSTKLEDSAMYFCASSDPTGTSNQPQHFGDGTRLSIL.

There are many counts of this clonotype. This chain uses TRBV6-4 with TRBJ2-1; D call uncertain. Deletions cut 10 bases from V and 9 bases from J, with 10 bases between. Germline CDR1 reads MRHNA; CDR2 reads SNTAGT. The CDR3 length is 10 residues. CDR3 region: CAIRAAEQFF. The CDR3 DNA is TGTGCCATTAGGGCAGCTGAGCAGTTCTTC.

The sample holds many counts of this clonotype. The rearrangement uses TRBV6-2 or TRBV6-3 and TRBJ2-7; tentative D call: TRBD2 (5 bases). The CDR3 is 14 residues long. V shed 2 bases and J shed 4 bases, with 12 bases lying between them. Germline CDR1 MNHEY, CDR2 SVGEGT. CDR3 in DNA: TGTGCCAGCAGTTACGGAGAGGGATCATACGAGCAGTACTTC. Its translation is CASSYGEGSYEQYF.

The chain links TRBV27 to TRBJ1-1, with TRBD1 as a possible D gene (5 bases). The germline CDR1 and CDR2 sequences are MNHEY and SMNVEV (reference sequence). Trimming removed 2 bases at V and 0 bases at J, with 10 bases between. This CDR3 has 15 residues. The CDR3 sequence: CASSLKGPLNTEAFF. Here the CDR3 DNA reads TGTGCCAGCAGTTTAAAGGGGCCTCTGAACACTGAAGCTTTCTTT.

At least ten counts were recorded for this clonotype. This chain uses TRBV7-6 with TRBJ2-3; D possibly matches TRBD1 or TRBD2 (6 bases each). The ends were cut back, 1 base at V and 4 bases at J, with 21 bases in the middle. The germline gives CDR1 SGHVS, CDR2 FNYEAQ. This CDR3 has 18 amino acids. The CDR3 here is CASSLDRLFGGRADTQYF. CDR3 DNA: TGTGCCAGCAGCTTAGACCGCCTGTTTGGGGGGCGTGCAGATACGCAGTATTTT.

This clonotype was detected ten times or more. V usage is TRBV9 and J usage is TRBJ2-2; the D gene is possibly TRBD2 (6 bases). The CDR3 contains 15 residues. The V end lost 4 bases, the J end lost 0 bases, and 10 bases lay between the germline ends. Germline V CDR1 and CDR2: SGDLS, YYNGEE. CDR3: CASSSRGSNTGELFF. Written as DNA, the CDR3 is TGTGCCAGCAGCTCACGGGGGTCGAACACCGGGGAGCTGTTTTTT.

There are a few counts of this clonotype. This rearrangement joins TRBV9 to TRBJ2-7; TRBD1 matches 7 bases. The CDR3 is 13 residues long. The ends lost 3 bases at V and 5 bases at J; junction bases unmatched: 5. From germline, CDR1 is SGDLS and CDR2 YYNGEE. As DNA, the CDR3 is TGTGCCAGCAGCGACGGGACAGTACACGAGCAGTACTTC. Translating gives CASSDGTVHEQYF.

The rearrangement links TRBV4-1 to TRBJ2-3; TRBD2 matches 8 bases. The CDR3 is 17 amino acids. Trimming cost V 0 bases and J 0 bases; bases outside gene matches: 5. Per germline, CDR1 MGHRA and CDR2 YSYEKL. The CDR3 is CASSQDRERGSTDTQYF. The DNA of the CDR3 is TGCGCCAGCAGCCAAGATCGAGAGCGGGGGAGCACAGATACGCAGTATTTT.